This T cell receptor beta chain was obtained from a study of blood T cell repertoires in COVID-19. Sequenced by immunoSEQ multiplex PCR; TCRdb stores in-frame clones only, minus some. The data hold hundreds of thousands of clones, with 88% observed a single time. Unmatched junction bases numbered 6, after V lost 6 bases and J lost 8 bases. In germline, CDR1 is MNHEY, CDR2 SVGAGI. The CDR3 covers 13 residues. The chain employs TRBV6-5 and TRBJ2-1; 8 bases are a match to TRBD1. Sequencing input: PBMCs or T cells enriched from blood (not recorded which). This clonotype was sampled from a woman aged 45 to 65 who had recovered from COVID-19. CDR3: CASRPTGVDEQFF. CDR3 coding DNA: TGTGCCAGCAGACCGACAGGGGTGGATGAGCAGTTCTTC.